This T cell receptor beta chain was sequenced in a study of OX40 agonist ivuxolimab in advanced cancers. The CDR3 consists of 20 residues. Losses at the gene ends were 0 bases for V and 2 bases for J; bases not matched to a gene: 8. Germline lookup yields CDR1 SNHLY and CDR2 FYNNEI. Using immunoSEQ multiplex PCR, the repertoire was profiled, and TCRdb retains in-frame clones only, with some absent. The sample records about 73,000 clones, roughly 90% being singletons. This clonotype originated in an adult with an advanced solid tumor such as melanoma, head and neck, liver or kidney cancer. This sample comprised CD4+ or CD8+ T cells sorted from blood, obtained in a trial of the OX40 agonist ivuxolimab. The rearrangement joins TRBV2 to TRBJ2-3, with TRBD2 identical over 16 bases. CDR3 nucleotides: TGTGCCAGCAGTGAAGCGCTTCTGGGACTAGCGGGGGGGCCCACAGATACGCAGTATTTT. Encoded protein: CASSEALLGLAGGPTDTQYF.